What follows are 32 T cell receptor beta chains derived from one specimen sequenced in a study of graft-versus-host responses after intestinal transplantation. Sequenced by immunoSEQ multiplex PCR; TCRdb stores in-frame clones only, minus some. Found here are some 26,000 clones, approximately 95% of them singletons; the top ten hold roughly 0.5%. The material was PBMCs, obtained 156 days after intestinal transplant. The receptors shown here come from a human patient who received an intestinal transplant, so some T cells may come from the graft donor.

The rearrangement links TRBV7-9 to TRBJ2-7; D perhaps matches TRBD1 (6 bases). The CDR3 totals 13 residues. With 7 bases removed from V and 2 bases from J, the gap between germline ends came to 12 bases. CDR1 is SEHNR, CDR2 FQNEAQ, per germline (reference sequence). The CDR3 nucleotides read TGTGCCAGCATGGGGACACAGACCTACGAGCAGTACTTC. Encoded protein: CASMGTQTYEQYF.

The V call is TRBV4-1, the J call TRBJ1-2, with 7 bases matching TRBD1. This CDR3 contains 18 residues. J was trimmed by 8 bases and V by 4 bases; bases with no gene match: 22. Germline CDR1 is MGHRA and CDR2 is YSYEKL. As DNA, the CDR3 is TGCGCCAGCAGCCGCCATGCATTAACGGGACAGTTTAGGAGCGGCTACACCTTC. Amino acids: CASSRHALTGQFRSGYTF.

The chain carries TRBV27 and TRBJ1-6, with TRBD1 as a possible D gene (5 bases). Germline V gene data show CDR1 as MNHEY and CDR2 as SMNVEV (reference sequence). V was clipped by 5 bases and J by 14 bases, with 16 bases between them. The CDR3 spans 13 residues. This CDR3 reads CASSPGGGLALHF. The CDR3 DNA is TGTGCCAGCAGTCCTGGCGGGGGGTTGGCCCTCCACTTT.

There are a few counts of this clone. The chain links TRBV28 to TRBJ2-1, with D maybe TRBD2 (6 bases). Between the trimmed V and J ends, which lost 2 bases and 8 bases, there was a span of 16 bases. The CDR3 runs to 15 residues. Germline CDR1 and CDR2: MDHEN and SYDVKM. CDR3 sequence (DNA): TGTGCCAGCAGTTTACGGCCCGGGAGTAGGTATGAGCAGTTCTTC. Protein: CASSLRPGSRYEQFF.

The chain uses TRBV4-1 and TRBJ2-7, with 9 nucleotides matching TRBD2. Germline CDR1 is MGHRA and CDR2 is YSYEKL. V lost 0 bases and J lost 6; bases outside the gene matches: 6. There are 15 residues in the CDR3. The CDR3 coding sequence is TGCGCCAGCAGCCAAGATAGGTCTAGCGGGGTCGAGCAGTACTTC. It yields the protein CASSQDRSSGVEQYF.

This clone appeared a single time. The rearrangement joins TRBV9 to TRBJ2-5, with D perhaps being TRBD1 or TRBD2 (5 bases each). The end of the DNA is better explained by TRBJ2-7, so the J call may be wrong. CDR1 and CDR2 from the germline V gene are SGDLS and YYNGEE. The CDR3 runs to 16 residues. Here the CDR3 DNA reads TGTGCCAGCAGCGCCGATGCCGGGACCCAGACCTACGAGCAGTACTTC. The encoded protein is CASSADAGTQTYEQYF.

The chain couples TRBV6-1 to TRBJ2-7; no definite D call. Trimming pared 1 base from V and 4 bases from J, leaving 5 bases between. The CDR3 totals 12 residues. Looked up from germline, CDR1 is MNHNS and CDR2 is SASEGT. The CDR3 region has the DNA TGTGCCAGCAGTGAAGGATATTACGAGCAGTACTTC. Its protein is CASSEGYYEQYF.

V and J are TRBV2 and TRBJ2-2; D tentatively fits TRBD1 or TRBD2 (5 bases each). The CDR3 totals 15 residues. Trimming cost V 3 bases and J 4 bases, with 12 bases left between them. Germline values: CDR1 SNHLY, CDR2 FYNNEI. Here the CDR3 reads CASSESRAGTGELFF. CDR3 coding DNA: TGTGCCAGCAGTGAGTCCAGGGCGGGCACCGGGGAGCTGTTTTTT. The entire variable domain, with the rest obtained from reference TRBV2 and TRBJ2-2, is as follows: EPEVTQTPSHQVTQMGQEVILRCVPISNHLYFYWYRQILGQKVEFLVSFYNNEISEKSEIFDDQFSVERPDGSNFTLKIRSTKLEDSAMYFCASSESRAGTGELFFGEGSRLTVL.

The chain couples TRBV7-8 to TRBJ2-7; tentative D call: TRBD1 (6 bases). Per germline, CDR1 SGHVS and CDR2 FQNEAQ. Trimming took 5 bases from V and 0 from J, leaving 8 bases between them. This CDR3 region has 13 residues. CDR3 nucleotide sequence: TGTGCCAGCAGCCACAGGGACTCCTACGAGCAGTACTTC. Its protein is CASSHRDSYEQYF.

The chain combines TRBV9 with TRBJ2-2; TRBD1 matches 9 bases. Looked up from germline, CDR1 is SGDLS and CDR2 is YYNGEE. Trimming at V came to 0 bases and at J to 4 bases, leaving 7 bases not matched to a gene. This CDR3 has 17 amino acids. CDR3 amino acids: CASSVAGTGFTTGELFF. Written as DNA, the CDR3 is TGTGCCAGCAGCGTAGCCGGGACAGGGTTTACCACCGGGGAGCTGTTTTTT.

The genes are TRBV27 and TRBJ1-5; no firm D call. The CDR3 totals 13 residues. Germline V lookup: CDR1 MNHEY, CDR2 SMNVEV (reference sequence). Trimming removed 3 bases at V and 2 bases at J, with 5 bases between. The CDR3 nucleotides are TGTGCCAGCAGTTTTGGTGGCAATCAGCCCCAGCATTTT. As protein: CASSFGGNQPQHF.

CDR3 sequence: CASKGTSLINEQYF. Written as DNA, the CDR3 is TGTGCCAGCAAGGGGACTAGCCTGATTAACGAGCAGTACTTC. V usage is TRBV2 and J usage is TRBJ2-7; 9 bases match TRBD2. The CDR3 loop spans 14 amino acids. The germline V gene has CDR1 SNHLY and CDR2 FYNNEI. V lost 7 bases to trimming and J lost 5 bases; unmatched junction nucleotides: 9. The entire variable domain, with the rest obtained from reference TRBV2 and TRBJ2-7, is as follows: EPEVTQTPSHQVTQMGQEVILRCVPISNHLYFYWYRQILGQKVEFLVSFYNNEISEKSEIFDDQFSVERPDGSNFTLKIRSTKLEDSAMYFCASKGTSLINEQYFGPGTRLTVT.

The chain combines TRBV7-7 with TRBJ2-1, with D unclear. CDR1 is SSHAT, CDR2 FNYEAQ, per germline (reference sequence). This CDR3 comprises 13 residues. The V and J ends lost 1 base and 7 bases respectively, with 8 bases between them. For the CDR3, the DNA is TGTGCCAGCAGCTTAGGCCCGCTAAATGAGCAGTTCTTC. Residues: CASSLGPLNEQFF.

V and J are TRBV7-7 and TRBJ2-7, with a tentative D call TRBD2 (6 bases). From germline, CDR1 is SSHAT and CDR2 FNYEAQ (reference sequence). The germline V and J ends were trimmed by 1 base and 4 bases, with 11 bases remaining between them. CDR3 length: 14 amino acids. The CDR3, as DNA: TGTGCCAGCAGCTTAGGGGGGGAATCATACGAGCAGTACTTC. Its translation: CASSLGGESYEQYF.

The rearrangement uses TRBV21-1 and TRBJ2-7; the table's D call, TRBD2, was not checked against the DNA. TRBV21-1 is a listed pseudogene. The CDR3 totals 12 residues. This chain's CDR3 is CASSKGAYEQYF. CDR3 DNA: TGTGCCAGCAGCAAAGGAGCCTACGAGCAGTACTTC.

The genes are TRBV6-1 and TRBJ2-7; 10 positions match TRBD2. This CDR3 contains 14 residues. The V gene end was trimmed by 5 bases and the J gene end by 4 bases; junction bases not matched to a gene: 5. The germline V gene encodes CDR1 MNHNS and CDR2 SASEGT. In DNA form, the CDR3 reads TGTGCCAGCAGTTTAGCGGGAGGCGGATACGAGCAGTACTTC. Translation: CASSLAGGGYEQYF.

The chain has TRBV28 and TRBJ1-1; D unclear. The CDR3 extends over 13 amino acids. The germline gives CDR1 MDHEN, CDR2 SYDVKM. V was cut by 5 bases and J by 8 bases, with 15 bases left in between. In nucleotides, the CDR3 is TGTGCCAGCAGTCTTCCCCCCGCTCCAGAAGCTTTCTTT. It yields the protein CASSLPPAPEAFF.

The chain has TRBV13 and TRBJ2-5; 11 bases map to TRBD2. With V trimmed by 5 bases and J by 2 bases, 7 bases remained unmatched. Germline-derived CDR1 and CDR2 are PRHDT and FYEKMQ (reference sequence). This CDR3 spans 16 amino acids. In nucleotides, the CDR3 is TGTGCCAGCAGCCGAGGACTAGCGGGTTTACAAGAGACCCAGTACTTC. Residues: CASSRGLAGLQETQYF.

The chain recombines TRBV21-1 with TRBJ2-5; TRBD2 is taken as the D call from the table, unchecked against the DNA. TRBV21-1 constitutes a pseudogene. The length of the CDR3 is 17 residues. CDR3 sequence (DNA): TGTGCCAGCAGCAAATACCCCGCCCAGCGGGGACAAGAGACCCAGTACTTC. It is translated as CASSKYPAQRGQETQYF.

The chain joins TRBV4-1 to TRBJ1-1, with a possible D match to TRBD1 (5 bases). There are 15 residues in the CDR3. Germline V gene data show CDR1 as MGHRA and CDR2 as YSYEKL. V dropped 6 bases and J dropped 0 bases, with 14 bases sitting between them. The CDR3, as DNA: TGCGCCAGCAGTTCGGGGACCCTCATGAACACTGAAGCTTTCTTT. It codes for CASSSGTLMNTEAFF.

The chain employs TRBV19 and TRBJ2-2; D might be TRBD1 (5 bases). There are 13 residues in the CDR3. V was shortened by 8 bases and J by 6 bases, with 13 bases between the two germline ends. Germline CDR1 reads LNHDA; CDR2 reads SQIVND (reference sequence). The CDR3 protein is CASGHDGPGELFF. CDR3 in DNA: TGTGCCAGTGGACATGACGGGCCCGGGGAGCTGTTTTTT.

A single count supports this clone. A read error may account for a junction end that differs from germline. V usage is TRBV11-3 and J usage is TRBJ2-7; 8 bases agree with TRBD1. This CDR3 comprises 15 residues. The germline V gene has CDR1 SGHNT and CDR2 YENEEA. CDR3 DNA: TGCGCCAGCAGCCCCACAGGGGGACCCTCCTACGAGCAGTACTTC. It encodes CASSPTGGPSYEQYF.

The chain carries TRBV13 and TRBJ1-1; TRBD1 might be the D (6 bases). The CDR3 loop spans 13 amino acids. From germline, CDR1 is PRHDT and CDR2 FYEKMQ (reference sequence). V shed 6 bases and J shed 1 base, with 9 bases lying between them. The CDR3 loop reads CASRRQENTEAFF. The CDR3 region has the DNA TGTGCCAGCAGGCGACAGGAGAACACTGAAGCTTTCTTT.

The table lists this clone with a count of one. The chain links TRBV5-6 to TRBJ2-1, with D possibly matching TRBD2 (6 bases). The CDR3 runs to 11 residues. V gave up 4 bases and J gave up 15 bases, with 14 bases separating them. Germline V gene data show CDR1 as SGHDT and CDR2 as YYEEEE. The CDR3 DNA reads as TGTGCCAGCAGCCTTCGACTAGATTGGTTCTTC. It translates to CASSLRLDWFF.

The chain combines TRBV6-5 with TRBJ2-2; D gene unclear. Looked up from germline, CDR1 is MNHEY and CDR2 is SVGAGI. Between the trimmed V and J ends, which lost 2 bases and 6 bases, there was a span of 13 bases. This CDR3 has 15 amino acids. CDR3 DNA sequence: TGTGCCAGCAGTTACGACAAGCCTTGGGCCGGGGAGCTGTTTTTT. Protein sequence: CASSYDKPWAGELFF.

The chain employs TRBV6-5 and TRBJ1-1; D is unclear. V shed 6 bases and J shed 0 bases, with 8 bases lying between them. This CDR3 has 13 residues. Per the germline V gene, CDR1 is MNHEY and CDR2 is SVGAGI. CDR3 sequence reads: CASSMVVNTEAFF. CDR3 in DNA: TGTGCCAGCAGCATGGTCGTGAACACTGAAGCTTTCTTT.

This clone was picked up one time. The chain is built from TRBV30 and TRBJ2-1, with 8 nucleotides matching TRBD2. V was clipped by 3 bases and J by 2 bases; unmatched bases: 3. Germline V gene sequence: CDR1 GTSNPN, CDR2 SVGIG (reference sequence). The CDR3 runs to 14 residues. The CDR3 sequence is CAWREREPYNEQFF. Here the CDR3 DNA reads TGTGCCTGGAGAGAGCGGGAGCCCTACAATGAGCAGTTCTTC.

The V gene is TRBV2, the J gene TRBJ1-5, with D unresolved. Germline-derived CDR1 and CDR2 are SNHLY and FYNNEI. The CDR3 has 14 residues. The V gene lost 0 bases and the J gene lost 2 bases, with 5 bases spanning the gap. This CDR3 is CASSEAGGNQPQHF. As DNA, the CDR3 is TGTGCCAGCAGTGAAGCCGGCGGCAATCAGCCCCAGCATTTT.

Here the CDR3 reads CASRSDRGRRETQYF. The DNA of the CDR3 is TGTGCCAGCAGGTCGGACAGGGGACGGAGGGAGACCCAGTACTTC. The chain is built from TRBV28 and TRBJ2-5; 9 bases line up with TRBD1. Looked up from germline, CDR1 is MDHEN and CDR2 is SYDVKM. The J segment lost 5 bases and the V segment lost 6 bases, leaving 10 bases of the junction unmatched. CDR3 length: 15 amino acids.

The chain recombines TRBV7-3 with TRBJ2-1; 11 positions agree with TRBD2. CDR3 length: 15 residues. Germline V gene sequence: CDR1 SGHTA, CDR2 FQGTGA. After removal of 3 bases from V and 9 bases from J, the junction contained 7 bases not matched to a gene. CDR3 sequence (DNA): TGTGCCAGCAGCTTCCTAGCGGGGGGAAGAGGTGAGCAGTTCTTC. Translation: CASSFLAGGRGEQFF.

This chain connects TRBV10-1 to TRBJ2-3; either TRBD1 or TRBD2 may supply D (6 bases each). The CDR3 is 13 amino acids. Germline V lookup: CDR1 WNHNN, CDR2 SYGVQD (reference sequence). V lost 8 bases, J lost 6 bases, and 15 bases lay in between. CDR3 nucleotides: TGCGCCAGCGGACGACTAGGGGGGGATACGCAGTATTTT. Translating it yields CASGRLGGDTQYF.

The J gene is TRBJ1-1, the V gene TRBV7-2; 7 nucleotides align to TRBD1. V shed 5 bases and J 0 bases; nucleotides not matched to a gene: 6. CDR1 SGHTA and CDR2 FQGNSA come from the germline V gene. The CDR3 consists of 15 residues. CDR3 residues: CASSPTGTVNTEAFF. DNA of the CDR3: TGTGCCAGCAGCCCTACCGGGACAGTGAACACTGAAGCTTTCTTT.